What follows are 16 T cell receptor beta chains derived from one specimen sequenced in a study of T cell responses to AZD1222 COVID-19 vaccine. Assay: immunoSEQ multiplex PCR; the TCRdb copy retains only in-frame clones and omits some. Of roughly 180,000 clones in the sample, 92% were seen once. The specimen comprised peripheral blood, sampled 28 days after the second AZD1222 dose. Receptor source: an adult who received the AZD1222 COVID-19 vaccine.

The genes are TRBV11-2 and TRBJ2-2; 9 bases are shared with TRBD2. J gave up 7 bases and V 1 base, and 7 bases lay outside the gene matches. The length of the CDR3 is 16 residues. CDR1 and CDR2 from the germline V gene are SGHAT and FQNNGV. The CDR3 protein is CASSLGSGRTGGELFF. In DNA, the CDR3 is TGTGCCAGCAGCTTAGGTAGCGGGAGAACCGGCGGGGAGCTGTTTTTT. Together with reference TRBV11-2 and TRBJ2-2, the CDR3 gives the full variable domain: EAGVAQSPRYKIIEKRQSVAFWCNPISGHATLYWYQQILGQGPKLLIQFQNNGVVDDSQLPKDRFSAERLKGVDSTLKIQPAKLEDSAVYLCASSLGSGRTGGELFFGEGSRLTVL.

J is TRBJ1-3 and V is TRBV2; 10 positions agree with TRBD1. The CDR3 runs 13 residues. The V segment lost 5 bases and the J segment 8 bases; nucleotides outside the gene matches: 3. Germline V CDR1 and CDR2: SNHLY, FYNNEI. The chain's CDR3 is CASSWDRGDTIYF. DNA for the CDR3: TGTGCCAGCAGTTGGGACAGGGGAGACACCATATATTTT.

The CDR3 nucleotides read TGCAGCGTCACGGGACTAGTAAAAGAGACCCAGTACTTC. As protein: CSVTGLVKETQYF. V and J are TRBV29-1 and TRBJ2-5; 8 bases line up with TRBD2. The V and J ends lost 6 bases and 3 bases, in that order; junction bases with no gene match: 6. Germline V gene lookup returns CDR1 SQVTM and CDR2 ANQGSEA. There are 13 residues in the CDR3.

As to this clone: Other nucleotide sequences from this sample produce the same CDR3. J is TRBJ2-5 and V is TRBV9; 8 nucleotides align to TRBD1. This CDR3 region has 13 residues. The V and J ends lost 4 bases and 5 bases, in that order; junction bases with no gene match: 4. CDR1 and CDR2 (germline): SGDLS, YYNGEE. DNA of the CDR3: TGTGCCAGCAGCCTCAGGGGGCAGGAGACCCAGTACTTC. Protein: CASSLRGQETQYF.

The chain is built from TRBV3-1 (or the pseudogene TRBV3-2) and TRBJ2-3, with TRBD2 matching over 9 bases. The junction had 6 bases not matched to a gene; V was cut back by 2 bases and J by 6 bases. Germline V CDR1 and CDR2: LGHDT, YNNKEL (reference sequence). The CDR3 runs 15 residues. CDR3 region: CASSQPSGLADTQYF. CDR3 DNA: TGTGCCAGCAGCCAACCTTCTGGACTAGCGGATACGCAGTATTTT.

The CDR3 region is CASGAPGGTGNSPLHF. CDR3 nucleotides: TGCGCCAGCGGTGCTCCCGGTGGGACAGGGAATTCACCCCTCCACTTT. The chain is built from TRBV4-1 and TRBJ1-6, with 9 bases fitting TRBD1. CDR3 length: 16 amino acids. V was pared by 8 bases and J by 7 bases, with 12 bases of the junction left unmatched. The germline gives CDR1 MGHRA, CDR2 YSYEKL.

The rearrangement links TRBV23-1 to TRBJ2-2; 10 positions match TRBD1. TRBV23-1 is given ORF status, its function remaining uncertain. Unmatched junction bases numbered 21, after V lost 0 bases and J lost 5 bases. CDR3 length: 22 residues. CDR3 protein: CASSQSIGPTGGQRGETGELFF. CDR3 coding DNA: TGCGCCAGCAGTCAATCGATAGGACCGACAGGGGGCCAAAGGGGGGAAACCGGGGAGCTGTTTTTT.

The chain recombines TRBV11-2 with TRBJ1-4; unclear D gene. V was cut by 5 bases and J by 5 bases, with 24 bases left in between. The CDR3 length is 18 residues. Per the germline V gene, CDR1 is SGHAT and CDR2 is FQNNGV. CDR3 sequence (DNA): TGTGCCAGCAGCAATTACGGCCGGACGGGAAAAGCAAATGAAAAACTGTTTTTT. Encoded protein: CASSNYGRTGKANEKLFF.

The chain combines TRBV28 with TRBJ2-7, with D unresolved. The germline V gene has CDR1 MDHEN and CDR2 SYDVKM. This CDR3 spans 12 amino acids. The germline V and J ends were trimmed by 8 bases and 3 bases, with 11 bases remaining between them. In DNA form, the CDR3 reads TGTGCCAGCCAGGATCCGAACTACGAGCAGTACTTC. This translates into CASQDPNYEQYF.

The rearrangement links TRBV12-3 or TRBV12-4 to TRBJ2-7; the D is unclear. The V gene lost 6 bases and the J gene lost 0 bases, with 3 bases spanning the gap. CDR3 length: 11 amino acids. This chain's CDR3 is CASRSSYEQYF. CDR3 nucleotide sequence: TGTGCCAGCAGGTCCTCCTACGAGCAGTACTTC.

The rearrangement joins TRBV7-9 to TRBJ2-1; a possible D gene is TRBD2 (6 bases). Germline V gene sequence: CDR1 SEHNR, CDR2 FQNEAQ (reference sequence). V was clipped by 7 bases and J by 9 bases, with 16 bases between them. The CDR3 totals 13 residues. The CDR3 loop is CASTASHGSEQFF. Here the CDR3 DNA reads TGTGCCAGCACCGCTTCCCACGGGAGTGAGCAGTTCTTC.

The chain employs TRBV18 and TRBJ2-7, with D perhaps TRBD1 or TRBD2 (5 bases each). Deletions cut 6 bases from V and 3 bases from J, with 18 bases between. This CDR3 is built from 15 residues. Germline assignment: CDR1 KGHSH and CDR2 LQKENI. CDR3 coding DNA: TGTGCCAGCTCCCTAGGGACGGCGGAGAACTACGAGCAGTACTTC. Translating gives CASSLGTAENYEQYF. Full variable domain (outside the CDR3, taken from reference TRBV18 and TRBJ2-7): NAGVMQNPRHLVRRRGQEARLRCSPMKGHSHVYWYRQLPEEGLKFMVYLQKENIIDESGMPKERFSAEFPKEGPSILRIQQVVRGDSAAYFCASSLGTAENYEQYFGPGTRLTVT.

The chain is built from TRBV5-1 and TRBJ2-3; 10 nucleotides line up with TRBD2. Trimming removed 4 bases from V and 5 bases from J; junction bases left unmatched: 4. The CDR3 contains 14 residues. Germline V lookup: CDR1 SGHRS, CDR2 YFSETQ. For the CDR3, the DNA is TGCGCCAGCAGCCTAGCGGGGGCGGGAGATACGCAGTATTTT. Its protein product is CASSLAGAGDTQYF.

The V and J genes are TRBV4-2 and TRBJ2-3; D tentatively fits TRBD1 or TRBD2 (6 bases each). The CDR3 extends over 13 amino acids. Germline CDR1 and CDR2: LGHNA and YNFKEQ. With 10 bases removed from V and 2 bases from J, the gap between germline ends came to 13 bases. The CDR3, as DNA: TGTGCCACAAGGGGGGAATACACAGATACGCAGTATTTT. It encodes CATRGEYTDTQYF.

The chain carries TRBV29-1 and TRBJ2-7; the D is unclear. Between the trimmed V and J ends, which lost 5 bases and 0 bases, there was a span of 11 bases. This CDR3 has 13 residues. Germline V gives CDR1 SQVTM, CDR2 ANQGSEA. As DNA, the CDR3 is TGCAGCGTTTACGGGCTTAACTCCTACGAGCAGTACTTC. Its protein product is CSVYGLNSYEQYF.

The V and J genes are TRBV12-5 and TRBJ2-5; TRBD2 matches 9 bases. V lost 5 bases to trimming and J lost 4 bases; unmatched junction nucleotides: 11. Germline V gives CDR1 LGHNT, CDR2 FRNRAP. This CDR3 spans 16 amino acids. The CDR3, as DNA: TGTGCTAGTGGTCCCACCGGGGGTAGCGGGAGAGAGACCCAGTACTTC. Amino acids: CASGPTGGSGRETQYF.